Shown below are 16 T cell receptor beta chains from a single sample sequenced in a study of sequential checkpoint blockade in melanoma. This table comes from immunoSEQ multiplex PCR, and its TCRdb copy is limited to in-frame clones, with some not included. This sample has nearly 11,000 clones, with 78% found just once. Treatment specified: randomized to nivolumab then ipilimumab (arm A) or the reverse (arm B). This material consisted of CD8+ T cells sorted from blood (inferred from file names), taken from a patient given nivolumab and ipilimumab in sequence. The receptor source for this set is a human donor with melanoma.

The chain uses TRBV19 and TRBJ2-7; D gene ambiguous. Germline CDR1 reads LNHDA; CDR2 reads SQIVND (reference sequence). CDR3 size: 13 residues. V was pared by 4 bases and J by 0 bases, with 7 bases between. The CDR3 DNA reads TGTGCCAGTAGTACGACTCTCTCCTACGAGCAGTACTTC. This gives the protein CASSTTLSYEQYF.

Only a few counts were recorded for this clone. CDR3 region: CASRGVRGELFF. The CDR3 coding sequence is TGTGCCAGCCGGGGGGTGCGAGGGGAGCTGTTTTTT. The V and J genes are TRBV27 and TRBJ2-2; 7 nucleotides line up with TRBD2. This CDR3 is built from 12 residues. The ends lost 8 bases at V and 8 bases at J; junction bases unmatched: 5. Germline CDR1 is MNHEY and CDR2 is SMNVEV (reference sequence).

In DNA form, the CDR3 reads TGTGCCACCAGCAGAACTAGGTTAGATACGCAGTATTTT. Translated, it gives CATSRTRLDTQYF. The rearrangement links TRBV15 to TRBJ2-3; D perhaps matches TRBD2 (5 bases). Germline CDR1 LNHNV, CDR2 YYDKDF (reference sequence). The CDR3 contains 13 residues. Trimming stripped 2 bases from V and 5 bases from J, with 8 bases between.

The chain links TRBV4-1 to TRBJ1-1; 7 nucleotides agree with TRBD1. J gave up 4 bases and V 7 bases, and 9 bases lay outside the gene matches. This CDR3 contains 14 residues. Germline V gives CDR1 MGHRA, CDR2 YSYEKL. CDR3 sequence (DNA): TGCGCCAGCACCCCCGGGGACAGACTCACTGAAGCTTTCTTT. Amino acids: CASTPGDRLTEAFF.

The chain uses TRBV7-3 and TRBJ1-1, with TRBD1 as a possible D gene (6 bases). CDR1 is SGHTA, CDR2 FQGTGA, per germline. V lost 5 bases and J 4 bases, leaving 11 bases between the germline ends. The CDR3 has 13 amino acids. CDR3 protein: CASSLGGGTEAFF. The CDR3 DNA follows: TGTGCCAGCAGCCTAGGGGGGGGCACTGAAGCTTTCTTT. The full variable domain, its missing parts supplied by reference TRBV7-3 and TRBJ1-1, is GAGVSQTPSNKVTEKGKYVELRCDPISGHTALYWYRQSLGQGPEFLIYFQGTGAADDSGLPNDRFFAVRPEGSVSTLKIQRTERGDSAVYLCASSLGGGTEAFFGQGTRLTVV.

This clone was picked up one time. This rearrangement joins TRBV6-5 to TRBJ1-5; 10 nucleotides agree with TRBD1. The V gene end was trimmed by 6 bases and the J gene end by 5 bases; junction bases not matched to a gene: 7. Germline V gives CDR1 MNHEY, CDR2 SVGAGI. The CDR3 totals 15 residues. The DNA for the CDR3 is TGTGCCAGCAGGTTAGACAGGGGGCTCGATCAGCCCCAGCATTTT. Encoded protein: CASRLDRGLDQPQHF.

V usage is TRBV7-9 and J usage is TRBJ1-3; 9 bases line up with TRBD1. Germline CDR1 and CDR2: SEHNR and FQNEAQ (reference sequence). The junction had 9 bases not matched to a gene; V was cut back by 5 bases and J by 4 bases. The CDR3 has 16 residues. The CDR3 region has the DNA TGTGCCAGCAGCAACCCGGGGGACAGGGACGGAAACACCATATATTTT. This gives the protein CASSNPGDRDGNTIYF.

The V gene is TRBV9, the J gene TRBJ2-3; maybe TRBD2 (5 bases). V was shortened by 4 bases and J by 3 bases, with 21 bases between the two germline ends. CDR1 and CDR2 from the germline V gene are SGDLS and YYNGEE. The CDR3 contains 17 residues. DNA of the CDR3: TGTGCCAGCAGCCCCTTAACAACTAGAGTTTTGACAGATACGCAGTATTTT. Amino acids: CASSPLTTRVLTDTQYF.

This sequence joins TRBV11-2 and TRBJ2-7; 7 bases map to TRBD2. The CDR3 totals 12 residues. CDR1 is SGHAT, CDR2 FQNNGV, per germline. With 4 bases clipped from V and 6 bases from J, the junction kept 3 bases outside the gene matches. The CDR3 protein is CASSSGGPEQYF. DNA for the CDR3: TGTGCCAGCAGCTCGGGAGGCCCCGAGCAGTACTTC.

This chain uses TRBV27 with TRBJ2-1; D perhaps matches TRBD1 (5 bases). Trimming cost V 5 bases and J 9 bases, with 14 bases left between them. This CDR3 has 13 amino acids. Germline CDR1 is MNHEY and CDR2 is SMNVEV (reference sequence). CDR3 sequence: CASSPTGPGEQFF. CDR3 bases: TGTGCCAGCAGTCCCACAGGTCCTGGTGAGCAGTTCTTC.

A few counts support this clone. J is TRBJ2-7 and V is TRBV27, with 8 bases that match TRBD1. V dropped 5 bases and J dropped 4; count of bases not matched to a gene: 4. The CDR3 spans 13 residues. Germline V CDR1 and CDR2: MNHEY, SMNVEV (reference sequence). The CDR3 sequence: CASSPGQEYEQYF. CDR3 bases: TGTGCCAGCAGTCCGGGACAGGAGTACGAGCAGTACTTC.

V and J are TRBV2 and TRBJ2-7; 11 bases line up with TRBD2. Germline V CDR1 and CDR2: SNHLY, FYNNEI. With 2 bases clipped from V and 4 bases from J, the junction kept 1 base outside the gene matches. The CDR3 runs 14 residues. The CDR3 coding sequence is TGTGCCAGCAGTGAAACTAGCGGGAGATACGAGCAGTACTTC. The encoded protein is CASSETSGRYEQYF. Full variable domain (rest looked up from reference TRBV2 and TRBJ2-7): EPEVTQTPSHQVTQMGQEVILRCVPISNHLYFYWYRQILGQKVEFLVSFYNNEISEKSEIFDDQFSVERPDGSNFTLKIRSTKLEDSAMYFCASSETSGRYEQYFGPGTRLTVT.

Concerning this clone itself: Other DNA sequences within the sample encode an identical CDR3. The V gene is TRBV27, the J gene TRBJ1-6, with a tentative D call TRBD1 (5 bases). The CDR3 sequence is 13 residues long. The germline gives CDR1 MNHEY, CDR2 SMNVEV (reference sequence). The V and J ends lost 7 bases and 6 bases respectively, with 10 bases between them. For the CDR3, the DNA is TGTGCCAGCATGGAGACAGTTAATTCACCCCTCCACTTT. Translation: CASMETVNSPLHF.

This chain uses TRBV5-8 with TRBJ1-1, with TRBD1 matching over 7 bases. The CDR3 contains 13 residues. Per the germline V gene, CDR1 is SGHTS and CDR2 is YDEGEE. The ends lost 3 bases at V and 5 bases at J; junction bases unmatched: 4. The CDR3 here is CASSSTGRTEAFF. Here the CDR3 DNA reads TGTGCCAGCAGCTCGACAGGGAGAACTGAAGCTTTCTTT.

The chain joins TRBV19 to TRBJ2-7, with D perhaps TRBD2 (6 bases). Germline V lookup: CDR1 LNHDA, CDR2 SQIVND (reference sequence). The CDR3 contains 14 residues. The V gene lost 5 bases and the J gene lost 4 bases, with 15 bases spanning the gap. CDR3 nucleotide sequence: TGTGCCAGTAGTGTGGGGGACTCCCTATACGAGCAGTACTTC. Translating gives CASSVGDSLYEQYF. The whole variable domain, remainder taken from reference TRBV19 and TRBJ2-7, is DGGITQSPKYLFRKEGQNVTLSCEQNLNHDAMYWYRQDPGQGLRLIYYSQIVNDFQKGDIAEGYSVSREKKESFPLTVTSAQKNPTAFYLCASSVGDSLYEQYFGPGTRLTVT.

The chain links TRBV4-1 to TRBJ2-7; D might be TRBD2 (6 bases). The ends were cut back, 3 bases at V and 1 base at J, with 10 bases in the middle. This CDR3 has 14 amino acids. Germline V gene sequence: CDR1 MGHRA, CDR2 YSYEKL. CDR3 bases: TGCGCCAGCAGCCAGGCGGGGCCGTCCTACGAGCAGTACTTC. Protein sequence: CASSQAGPSYEQYF.